These 29 T cell receptor beta chains originate from one sample sequenced in a study of shared clonotypes between healthy human individuals. The assay was immunoSEQ multiplex PCR, and TCRdb's table has in-frame clones only and misses some. The sample has some 1 million clones, about 76% seen once. The specimen sequenced was memory CD4+ T cells sorted from blood. Indicated subset: CD45RA-negative fraction. The origin of the receptors is a man between 18 and 35 years old in good health.

This clone was seen only a few times. The V gene is TRBV11-1, the J gene TRBJ2-7; possibly TRBD2 for D (5 bases). CDR1 and CDR2 (germline): SGHAT, FQDESV (reference sequence). The CDR3 has 18 amino acids. Trimming cost V 1 base and J 5 bases, with 24 bases left between them. The CDR3 sequence is CASSLGGAGSPGAHEQYF. DNA for the CDR3: TGTGCCAGCAGCTTAGGGGGAGCTGGCTCCCCAGGCGCGCACGAGCAGTACTTC.

Note on this clone: The identical CDR3 is also encoded by other nucleotide sequences in the sample. The rearrangement uses TRBV6-6 and TRBJ1-5; 7 nucleotides line up with TRBD1. The CDR3 is 15 amino acids. V was pared by 7 bases and J by 0 bases, with 6 bases of the junction left unmatched. Looked up from germline, CDR1 is MNHNY and CDR2 is SVGAGI (reference sequence). The DNA of the CDR3 is TGTGCCAGCACCAGAGACAGGGTTAGCAATCAGCCCCAGCATTTT. Translated, it gives CASTRDRVSNQPQHF.

This clone has at least ten counts. This may arise from a read error, as a much more abundant clone is one base away. This sequence joins TRBV7-2 and TRBJ1-1; 7 bases are a match to TRBD1. CDR3 length: 14 amino acids. V shed 3 bases and J 1 base; nucleotides not matched to a gene: 2. Germline V gene lookup returns CDR1 SGHTA and CDR2 FQGNSA. The CDR3 DNA reads as TGTGCCAGCAGCTTGACAGGGTGGAACACTGAAGCTTTCTTT. Translated, it gives CASSLTGWNTEAFF.

The chain combines TRBV5-1 with TRBJ1-4; 7 positions match TRBD1. The trim removed 4 bases at V and 7 bases at J, leaving 13 bases unmatched. Germline values: CDR1 SGHRS, CDR2 YFSETQ. The CDR3 has 16 amino acids. CDR3 sequence (DNA): TGCGCCAGCAGCGCCACAGGGGAGGGAAGAACTGAAAAACTGTTTTTT. It codes for CASSATGEGRTEKLFF.

CDR3 sequence (DNA): TGTGCCAGCAGTGAAACCCCTCCCCCCCAGGGGGAAGCTTTCTTT. This sequence encodes CASSETPPPQGEAFF. This chain joins TRBV2 and TRBJ1-1; TRBD1 is a possible D gene (6 bases). The germline CDR1 and CDR2 sequences are SNHLY and FYNNEI. The CDR3 runs 15 residues. Trimming shortened V by 2 bases and J by 8 bases, and 18 bases separated the two germline ends.

The chain uses TRBV7-6 and TRBJ1-5, with D hard to call. CDR1 is SGHVS, CDR2 FNYEAQ, per germline. CDR3 length: 13 amino acids. V was clipped by 4 bases and J by 7 bases, with 11 bases between them. CDR3 amino acids: CASSSSSDQPQHF. DNA of the CDR3: TGTGCCAGCAGCTCCTCCTCCGACCAGCCCCAGCATTTT.

The CDR3 DNA follows: TGTGCCAGCAGCAAAGACGATGGGGAGGGATCAGGCGGCTACACCTTC. Translating gives CASSKDDGEGSGGYTF. This chain joins TRBV21-1 and TRBJ1-2. TRBV21-1 is a known pseudogene. This CDR3 contains 16 residues.

The chain joins TRBV18 to TRBJ2-3, with TRBD1 matching 8 bases. CDR1 and CDR2 from the germline V gene are KGHSH and LQKENI. The V and J ends lost 5 bases and 5 bases, in that order; junction bases with no gene match: 6. The CDR3 totals 14 residues. The CDR3 DNA follows: TGTGCCAGCTCATTTGGACAGGGAAGAGATACGCAGTATTTT. Translating it yields CASSFGQGRDTQYF.

The CDR3 sequence is CASLEGGYGYTF. CDR3 in DNA: TGTGCCAGCCTGGAGGGGGGCTATGGCTACACCTTC. The J gene is TRBJ1-2, the V gene TRBV6-6, with D maybe TRBD1 (6 bases). Trimming left V 8 bases short and J 4 bases short, with 11 bases between. The CDR3 is made up of 12 amino acids. Germline-derived CDR1 and CDR2 are MNHNY and SVGAGI (reference sequence).

The chain uses TRBV19 and TRBJ2-2; TRBD1 matches at 8 bases. The CDR3 contains 13 residues. Germline V lookup: CDR1 LNHDA, CDR2 SQIVND (reference sequence). V trimming: 8 bases; J trimming: 4 bases; junction bases outside the gene matches: 3. The CDR3 nucleotides read TGTGCCAGTGCCCAGGGGGCCACCGGGGAGCTGTTTTTT. Translation: CASAQGATGELFF. Variable domain in full (rest from reference TRBV19 and TRBJ2-2): DGGITQSPKYLFRKEGQNVTLSCEQNLNHDAMYWYRQDPGQGLRLIYYSQIVNDFQKGDIAEGYSVSREKKESFPLTVTSAQKNPTAFYLCASAQGATGELFFGEGSRLTVL.

This chain uses TRBV20-1 with TRBJ2-3, with D unresolved. V lost 5 bases and J lost 3, with 6 bases in between. The CDR3 is 11 residues long. Germline assignment: CDR1 DFQATT and CDR2 SNEGSKA (reference sequence). The CDR3 protein is CSAPATDTQYF. In DNA form, the CDR3 reads TGCAGTGCTCCAGCTACAGATACGCAGTATTTT.

This chain links TRBV5-1 with TRBJ2-5, with a tentative D call TRBD1 (6 bases). Trimming pared 1 base from V and 1 base from J, leaving 11 bases between. The CDR3 runs to 15 residues. In germline, CDR1 is SGHRS, CDR2 YFSETQ. CDR3 in amino acids: CASSLSGRGQETQYF. The CDR3, as DNA: TGCGCCAGCAGCTTGTCGGGCAGGGGCCAAGAGACCCAGTACTTC.

This clone was observed a few times. The chain is built from TRBV7-9 and TRBJ2-7, with 9 bases aligning to TRBD1. The V gene end was trimmed by 4 bases and the J gene end by 2 bases; junction bases not matched to a gene: 9. The CDR3 length is 16 residues. Germline CDR1 SEHNR, CDR2 FQNEAQ (reference sequence). The CDR3 DNA follows: TGTGCCAGCAGCTCTACAGGGGGCGGCTTTACCTACGAGCAGTACTTC. Its translation: CASSSTGGGFTYEQYF.

This chain uses TRBV5-1 with TRBJ2-5; D is unresolved. Deletions cut 0 bases from V and 7 bases from J, with 16 bases between. CDR3 size: 15 residues. Per the germline V gene, CDR1 is SGHRS and CDR2 is YFSETQ. CDR3 region: CASSLDDLVRRTQYF. The DNA of the CDR3 is TGCGCCAGCAGCTTGGACGATCTGGTCAGAAGGACCCAGTACTTC.

V is TRBV7-8 and J is TRBJ1-3, with D uncertain. This CDR3 is 16 amino acids long. V was trimmed by 5 bases and J by 6 bases, leaving 20 bases between them. Germline-derived CDR1 and CDR2 are SGHVS and FQNEAQ. The CDR3, as DNA: TGTGCCAGCAGCAAAAGCTTGGGCGGAGGGAAAAACACCATATATTTT. Protein product: CASSKSLGGGKNTIYF.

The rearrangement links TRBV5-4 to TRBJ2-2, with 9 bases identical to TRBD1. This CDR3 is 15 amino acids long. Germline V gives CDR1 SGHNT, CDR2 YYREEE (reference sequence). Losses at the gene ends were 3 bases for V and 5 bases for J; bases not matched to a gene: 5. The CDR3 loop reads CASSSSDRGTGELFF. CDR3 nucleotides: TGTGCCAGCAGCTCCTCCGACAGGGGGACCGGGGAGCTGTTTTTT.

J is TRBJ2-1 and V is TRBV7-2; no reliable D call. Germline V gene data show CDR1 as SGHTA and CDR2 as FQGNSA. Trimming stripped 1 base from V and 1 base from J, with 8 bases between. The CDR3 length is 15 residues. CDR3 sequence: CASSLGVGSYNEQFF. CDR3 bases: TGTGCCAGCAGCTTAGGGGTAGGGTCCTACAATGAGCAGTTCTTC.

V gene TRBV5-5 combines with J gene TRBJ1-5; D gene uncertain. In germline, CDR1 is SGHKS, CDR2 YYEKEE (reference sequence). The CDR3 extends over 15 amino acids. V was pared by 0 bases and J by 1 base, with 8 bases between. Here the CDR3 reads CASSLEPDSNQPQHF. The CDR3 bases are TGTGCCAGCAGCTTGGAACCGGACAGCAATCAGCCCCAGCATTTT.

The chain carries TRBV5-1 and TRBJ2-7; TRBD1 is a possible D gene (5 bases). V was trimmed by 0 bases and J by 4 bases, leaving 14 bases between them. The CDR3 contains 15 residues. CDR1 is SGHRS, CDR2 YFSETQ, per germline. The CDR3 protein is CASSLAGLGWYEQYF. In DNA, the CDR3 is TGCGCCAGCAGCTTGGCAGGGCTCGGTTGGTACGAGCAGTACTTC. Full variable domain (missing parts from reference TRBV5-1 and TRBJ2-7): KAGVTQTPRYLIKTRGQQVTLSCSPISGHRSVSWYQQTPGQGLQFLFEYFSETQRNKGNFPGRFSGRQFSNSRSEMNVSTLELGDSALYLCASSLAGLGWYEQYFGPGTRLTVT.

This chain joins TRBV27 and TRBJ2-3; D uncertain. This CDR3 comprises 14 residues. The V end lost 6 bases, the J end lost 0 bases, and 10 bases lay between the germline ends. From germline, CDR1 is MNHEY and CDR2 SMNVEV (reference sequence). CDR3 residues: CASRRAQSTDTQYF. CDR3 nucleotide sequence: TGTGCCAGCAGAAGGGCACAAAGCACAGATACGCAGTATTTT.

The chain carries TRBV2 and TRBJ2-5; perhaps TRBD2 as D (6 bases). Germline loops: CDR1 SNHLY, CDR2 FYNNEI. V was pared by 6 bases and J by 5 bases, with 13 bases between. This CDR3 region has 13 residues. CDR3 sequence (DNA): TGTGCCAGCAGCGGGGGTAGTTGGGAGACCCAGTACTTC. It encodes CASSGGSWETQYF.

This chain connects TRBV23-1 to TRBJ2-5; no firm D call. TRBV23-1 is marked as an open reading frame, function uncertain. The CDR3 runs 14 residues. Trimming removed 2 bases from V and 0 bases from J, with 7 bases in between. The CDR3 DNA reads as TGCGCCAGCAGTCAAGAGGCAGACCAAGAGACCCAGTACTTC. It codes for CASSQEADQETQYF.

The CDR3 DNA is TGTGCCAGCAGTTCCACTCCCGACAGGGCCCACGAGCAGTACTTC. It translates to CASSSTPDRAHEQYF. This rearrangement joins TRBV28 to TRBJ2-7, with 7 positions matching TRBD1. The trim removed 4 bases at V and 5 bases at J, leaving 11 bases unmatched. This CDR3 has 15 amino acids. The germline V gene has CDR1 MDHEN and CDR2 SYDVKM.

The chain couples TRBV5-1 to TRBJ2-1, with 8 bases matching TRBD2. The CDR3 consists of 14 residues. V lost 0 bases and J lost 8; bases outside the gene matches: 4. The germline gives CDR1 SGHRS, CDR2 YFSETQ. CDR3 sequence: CASSLAGLDHEQFF. In DNA, the CDR3 is TGCGCCAGCAGCTTGGCGGGACTAGACCATGAGCAGTTCTTC.

The chain links TRBV4-3 to TRBJ1-1; no firm D call. The V end was cut by 0 bases, the J end by 9 bases, with 14 bases between. CDR3 length: 14 amino acids. Germline assignment: CDR1 LGHNA and CDR2 YSLEER. Here the CDR3 DNA reads TGCGCCAGCAGCCAAGATCGAATGGCATCACAAGCTTTCTTT. This sequence encodes CASSQDRMASQAFF.

The chain carries TRBV4-1 and TRBJ2-7; TRBD2 aligns across 11 bases. The J segment lost 3 bases and the V segment lost 4 bases, leaving 2 bases of the junction unmatched. From germline, CDR1 is MGHRA and CDR2 YSYEKL. CDR3 length: 14 residues. CDR3 protein: CASSRGTSGYEQYF. The CDR3 coding sequence is TGCGCCAGCAGCCGGGGGACTAGCGGCTACGAGCAGTACTTC.

This clone was observed many times. The chain joins TRBV6-5 to TRBJ1-1; no firm D call. This CDR3 comprises 14 residues. Germline V gene lookup returns CDR1 MNHEY and CDR2 SVGAGI. Trimming left V 4 bases short and J 6 bases short, with 15 bases between. CDR3 bases: TGTGCCAGCAGTTCTGCGGAAGTTTGGGCTGAAGCTTTCTTT. Protein product: CASSSAEVWAEAFF.

This clone was recorded a few times. The chain links TRBV30 to TRBJ2-5, with a weak D call TRBD2 (5 bases). The CDR3 spans 14 residues. CDR1 and CDR2 from the germline V gene are GTSNPN and SVGIG (reference sequence). V was cut by 0 bases and J by 8 bases, with 16 bases left in between. The CDR3: CAWSVPGGFGTQYF. The CDR3 nucleotides are TGTGCCTGGAGTGTCCCCGGCGGGTTCGGAACCCAGTACTTC.

The chain joins TRBV7-2 to TRBJ1-1; D gene ambiguous. Germline V gene sequence: CDR1 SGHTA, CDR2 FQGNSA. Deletions cut 4 bases from V and 5 bases from J, with 17 bases between. CDR3 size: 15 residues. The CDR3 nucleotides are TGTGCCAGCAGCTCAACGACTGTAACGGGGACTGAAGCTTTCTTT. Its translation is CASSSTTVTGTEAFF.